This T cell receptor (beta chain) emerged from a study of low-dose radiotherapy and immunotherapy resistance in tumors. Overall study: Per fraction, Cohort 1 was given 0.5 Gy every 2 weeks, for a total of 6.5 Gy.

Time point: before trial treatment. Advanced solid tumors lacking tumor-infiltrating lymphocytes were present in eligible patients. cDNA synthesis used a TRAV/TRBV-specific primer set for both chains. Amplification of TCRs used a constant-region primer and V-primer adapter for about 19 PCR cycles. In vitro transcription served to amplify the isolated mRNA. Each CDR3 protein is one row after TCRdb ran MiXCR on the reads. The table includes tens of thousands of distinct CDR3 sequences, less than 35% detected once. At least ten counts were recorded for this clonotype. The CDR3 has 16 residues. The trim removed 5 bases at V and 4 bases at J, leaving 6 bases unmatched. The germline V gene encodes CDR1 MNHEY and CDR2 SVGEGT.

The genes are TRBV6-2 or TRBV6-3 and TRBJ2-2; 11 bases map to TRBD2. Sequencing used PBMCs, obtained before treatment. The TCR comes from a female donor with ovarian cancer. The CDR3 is CASSVSLAGGTGELFF. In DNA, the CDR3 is TGTGCCAGCAGTGTTTCCCTAGCGGGGGGCACCGGGGAGCTGTTTTTT.